This T cell receptor (beta chain) was identified during a study of blood T cell repertoires in COVID-19. As for the study in general: Specimens from acute and convalescent COVID-19 originated in the United States, Italy and Spain. T cells, B-cell-depleted T cells, or PBMCs supplied cDNA or gDNA.

Trimming shortened V by 6 bases and J by 0 bases, and 11 bases separated the two germline ends. CDR1 and CDR2 from the germline V gene are SGHTA and FQGTGA. This CDR3 has 14 amino acids. Study processing details: Estimation of nucleated cell counts relied on the amplification of reference gene primers. The protocol was immunoSEQ multiplex PCR, while the TCRdb copy is restricted to in-frame clones and leaves out a portion. The V and J calls and the clone size are those of that table, but D and trimming were determined from the DNA. The table includes around 500,000 clones, over 75% detected once. The sequenced sample consisted of peripheral blood. V and J are TRBV7-3 and TRBJ1-1; tentatively, D is TRBD1 (6 bases). The source of this sequence is a human donor in a cohort sampled during active COVID-19. This chain's CDR3 is CASRPGHMNTEAFF. The CDR3 coding sequence is TGTGCCAGCAGGCCGGGACACATGAACACTGAAGCTTTCTTT.